A single sample gave rise to the 24 T cell receptor beta chains below, sequenced in a study of molecular identifiers for immune sequencing clone quantification. Each CDR3 protein gets one entry after TCRdb re-called the PCR reads with MiXCR. The table has about 500,000 distinct CDR3 sequences, about 22% seen once. Sequencing was done on a sample of naive CD8+ T cells from blood, with Jurkat cell RNA spiked in. The subset: FACS-sorted CD8+CD4-CCR7+CD45RA+ naive T cells. The receptors originated from a human donor in good health. Some libraries in this study had Jurkat cell RNA spiked in.

J is TRBJ2-5 and V is TRBV7-9; D is unclear. Germline loops: CDR1 SEHNR, CDR2 FQNEAQ (reference sequence). Trimming took 5 bases from V and 5 from J, leaving 21 bases between them. This CDR3 region has 16 residues. The CDR3 DNA is TGTGCCAGCAGCCGATCGGAATTTGATCCGTGGGAGACCCAGTACTTC. This encodes CASSRSEFDPWETQYF.

This chain joins TRBV20-1 and TRBJ1-5; TRBD1 might be the D (6 bases). This CDR3 spans 14 amino acids. Trimming removed 6 bases from V and 2 bases from J, with 14 bases in between. Germline V CDR1 and CDR2: DFQATT, SNEGSKA (reference sequence). CDR3 sequence reads: CSASGPGGNQPQHF. Written as DNA, the CDR3 is TGCAGTGCCTCAGGGCCAGGGGGCAATCAGCCCCAGCATTTT.

In its sample, this clonotype was seen a few times. The chain has TRBV2 and TRBJ2-1; 12 nucleotides match TRBD1. The ends lost 8 bases at V and 7 bases at J; junction bases unmatched: 9. Germline assignment: CDR1 SNHLY and CDR2 FYNNEI. The CDR3 extends over 15 amino acids. The CDR3: CASPTGTGGWNEQFF. For the CDR3, the DNA is TGTGCCAGCCCGACCGGGACAGGGGGCTGGAATGAGCAGTTCTTC.

This clonotype showed up many times. The chain is built from TRBV27 and TRBJ1-1; D remains unclear. The CDR3 extends over 13 amino acids. CDR1 MNHEY and CDR2 SMNVEV come from the germline V gene (reference sequence). Trimming removed 6 bases at V and 7 bases at J, with 15 bases between. The CDR3 nucleotides read TGTGCCAGCAGCTTAGTTCGGGCAGATGAAGCTTTCTTT. This sequence encodes CASSLVRADEAFF.

This clonotype was counted ten times or more. A read error may produce the germline difference seen at one junction end. The chain combines TRBV7-9 with TRBJ2-5; 9 bases agree with TRBD1. Germline V gene lookup returns CDR1 SEHNR and CDR2 FQNEAQ (reference sequence). The CDR3 is 14 residues long. In nucleotides, the CDR3 is TGCGCCAGCAGCTTGGGGGACAGGGAAGAGACCCAGTACTTC. Amino acids: CASSLGDREETQYF.

This clonotype occurred many times. The V gene is TRBV4-3, the J gene TRBJ2-7; 7 bases match TRBD2. The germline gives CDR1 LGHNA, CDR2 YSLEER. There are 15 residues in the CDR3. V was clipped by 1 base and J by 7 bases; unmatched bases: 10. The CDR3 nucleotides read TGCGCCAGCAGCCAAGGGGCTAGCGGTCTACGGGAGCAGTACTTC. Translating it yields CASSQGASGLREQYF.

The chain has TRBV7-2 and TRBJ2-7, with D hard to call. Germline CDR1 SGHTA, CDR2 FQGNSA. The CDR3 runs 12 residues. The V gene lost 4 bases and the J gene lost 3 bases, with 7 bases spanning the gap. This CDR3 is CASSSTIYEQYF. DNA for the CDR3: TGTGCCAGCAGCTCTACAATCTACGAGCAGTACTTC. Full variable domain (missing parts from reference TRBV7-2 and TRBJ2-7): GAGVSQSPSNKVTEKGKDVELRCDPISGHTALYWYRQSLGQGLEFLIYFQGNSAPDKSGLPSDRFSAERTGGSVSTLTIQRTQQEDSAVYLCASSSTIYEQYFGPGTRLTVT.

The table lists this clonotype with a few counts. The chain combines TRBV9 with TRBJ1-2; possibly TRBD1 for D (6 bases). The CDR3 length is 15 residues. The germline V gene encodes CDR1 SGDLS and CDR2 YYNGEE. With 3 bases removed from V and 0 bases from J, the gap between germline ends came to 12 bases. The CDR3 region is CASSATGGANYGYTF. For the CDR3, the DNA is TGTGCCAGCAGCGCTACTGGGGGCGCTAACTATGGCTACACCTTC. Together with reference TRBV9 and TRBJ1-2, the CDR3 gives the full variable domain: DSGVTQTPKHLITATGQRVTLRCSPRSGDLSVYWYQQSLDQGLQFLIQYYNGEERAKGNILERFSAQQFPDLHSELNLSSLELGDSALYFCASSATGGANYGYTFGSGTRLTVV.

As to this clonotype: This sequence may be a read error, since a much larger clone differs from it by one base. J is TRBJ1-1 and V is TRBV20-1; tentatively, D is TRBD1 (6 bases). The V end lost 7 bases, the J end lost 1 base, and 19 bases lay between the germline ends. In germline, CDR1 is DFQATT, CDR2 SNEGSKA (reference sequence). This CDR3 comprises 15 residues. The CDR3 DNA reads as TGCAGTGTTAGTCATCCGGGGGCGCGGAACACTGAAGCTTTCTTT. It encodes CSVSHPGARNTEAFF.

This clonotype was seen a handful of times. A much larger clone differs from this one at a single base, so this may be a read error. The chain has TRBV6-5 and TRBJ2-5; maybe TRBD1 (6 bases). Germline assignment: CDR1 MNHEY and CDR2 SVGAGI. V was shortened by 2 bases and J by 1 base, with 8 bases between the two germline ends. The length of the CDR3 is 14 residues. As DNA, the CDR3 is TGTGCCAGCAGTTACGGACAGAGCCAAGAGACCCAGTACTTC. This sequence encodes CASSYGQSQETQYF.

This clonotype was seen only a few times. The chain is built from TRBV5-1 and TRBJ1-3; no reliable D call. Germline-derived CDR1 and CDR2 are SGHRS and YFSETQ. Trimming took off 5 bases at V and 0 bases at J, with 12 bases between the two ends. The CDR3 extends over 15 amino acids. The CDR3 is CASRLDGTSGNTIYF. Written as DNA, the CDR3 is TGCGCCAGCAGACTCGATGGAACCTCTGGAAACACCATATATTTT. Variable domain in full (rest from reference TRBV5-1 and TRBJ1-3): KAGVTQTPRYLIKTRGQQVTLSCSPISGHRSVSWYQQTPGQGLQFLFEYFSETQRNKGNFPGRFSGRQFSNSRSEMNVSTLELGDSALYLCASRLDGTSGNTIYFGEGSWLTVV.

This clonotype was seen a few times. The chain couples TRBV9 to TRBJ1-2; D not resolved. The CDR3 sequence is 15 residues long. V was clipped by 4 bases and J by 3 bases, with 16 bases between them. Germline V gives CDR1 SGDLS, CDR2 YYNGEE. CDR3 sequence: CASSPDLAFDYGYTF. CDR3 sequence (DNA): TGTGCCAGCAGCCCGGACCTGGCCTTTGACTATGGCTACACCTTC.

This clonotype was counted many times. The chain recombines TRBV9 with TRBJ1-3; the D gene is possibly TRBD1 (5 bases). Germline assignment: CDR1 SGDLS and CDR2 YYNGEE. The CDR3 loop spans 15 amino acids. Trimming removed 2 bases at V and 2 bases at J, with 11 bases between. Written as DNA, the CDR3 is TGTGCCAGCAGCGTTACAGGAGGGACTGGAAACACCATATATTTT. This encodes CASSVTGGTGNTIYF.

This clonotype was seen at least ten times. The gene calls are TRBV7-6 and TRBJ1-1, with TRBD1 matching over 10 bases. CDR3 length: 14 amino acids. V was pared by 6 bases and J by 7 bases, with 8 bases of the junction left unmatched. Germline V gene lookup returns CDR1 SGHVS and CDR2 FNYEAQ. The CDR3 DNA sequence: TGTGCCAGCAGTCTAGGGGACAGGGGCCTTGAAGCTTTCTTT. Translated: CASSLGDRGLEAFF.

This clonotype was counted only a few times. Compared with germline, one end of the junction differs, possibly owing to a read error. The V call is TRBV20-1, the J call TRBJ2-7; the D gene is possibly TRBD1 (6 bases). The CDR3 is made up of 14 amino acids. CDR1 and CDR2 from the germline V gene are DFQATT and SNEGSKA (reference sequence). The DNA of the CDR3 is TGCAGTGCTAGTAGAATGCAGGGGCCCTACGGGCAGTACTTC. It codes for CSASRMQGPYGQYF.

The table lists this clonotype with many counts. The V call is TRBV4-2, the J call TRBJ2-7; perhaps TRBD1 as D (7 bases). The CDR3 totals 15 residues. CDR1 is LGHNA, CDR2 YNFKEQ, per germline. Trimming stripped 5 bases from V and 0 bases from J, with 14 bases between. The CDR3 DNA sequence: TGTGCCAGCAGCGGGACTGGGACAGTCTCCTACGAGCAGTACTTC. This encodes CASSGTGTVSYEQYF.

This clonotype was picked up a small number of times. CDR3 sequence reads: CATSGPGGLAKSDTQYF. DNA for the CDR3: TGTGCCACCAGCGGGCCCGGAGGGCTAGCGAAGTCAGATACGCAGTATTTT. The chain carries TRBV15 and TRBJ2-3, with a tentative D call TRBD2 (6 bases). Germline V gene sequence: CDR1 LNHNV, CDR2 YYDKDF (reference sequence). CDR3 length: 17 residues. The V gene lost 5 bases and the J gene lost 4 bases, with 22 bases spanning the gap.

With regard to this clonotype: This may be a read error, as it is one base from a much larger clone. Lacking the conserved final phenylalanine or tryptophan, this CDR3 likely reflects a read error. The genes are TRBV4-3 and TRBJ2-7, with 8 positions matching TRBD1. CDR1 and CDR2 (germline): LGHNA, YSLEER. The CDR3 has 16 amino acids. The trim removed 0 bases at V and 3 bases at J, leaving 7 bases unmatched. The CDR3, as DNA: TGCGCCAGCAGCCAAGATGCTCGGGACAGGAACTACGAGCAGTACCTC. Its protein product is CASSQDARDRNYEQYL.

This clonotype was seen repeatedly, ten times or more. The chain is built from TRBV6-2 or TRBV6-3 and TRBJ2-3; possible D gene TRBD1, 7 bases. The CDR3 totals 16 residues. The V gene's germline CDR1 is MNHEY and CDR2 SVGEGT. The ends were cut back, 7 bases at V and 0 bases at J, with 17 bases in the middle. The CDR3 sequence: CASTNSGGLSTDTQYF. CDR3 in DNA: TGTGCCAGCACCAATTCAGGGGGACTTAGCACAGATACGCAGTATTTT.

In its sample, this clonotype was seen a few times. The chain has TRBV6-2 or TRBV6-3 and TRBJ2-7, with D possibly being TRBD1 or TRBD2 (5 bases each). This CDR3 has 13 amino acids. Germline CDR1 is MNHEY and CDR2 is SVGEGT. V lost 2 bases and J lost 6, with 11 bases in between. The CDR3 loop is CASSYIAGTEQYF. The CDR3 DNA reads as TGTGCCAGCAGTTACATTGCAGGGACCGAGCAGTACTTC.

This clonotype came up a few times. The rearrangement uses TRBV6-2 or TRBV6-3 and TRBJ1-5, with D perhaps TRBD1 (6 bases). V was cut by 0 bases and J by 2 bases, with 11 bases left in between. CDR3 length equals 16 residues. Germline CDR1 MNHEY, CDR2 SVGEGT. The DNA for the CDR3 is TGTGCCAGCAGTTACTCCCGACGACAGGGCAATCAGCCCCAGCATTTT. Protein: CASSYSRRQGNQPQHF.

This clonotype was seen many times. V is TRBV29-1 and J is TRBJ2-7; 7 positions match TRBD2. The V segment lost 2 bases and the J segment 4 bases; nucleotides outside the gene matches: 11. The CDR3 has 15 residues. Per the germline V gene, CDR1 is SQVTM and CDR2 is ANQGSEA. The CDR3 loop is CSVESFSAGSYEQYF. The CDR3 DNA reads TGCAGCGTTGAATCCTTTTCAGCGGGGAGTTACGAGCAGTACTTC.

This clonotype was found a few times. V and J are TRBV7-9 and TRBJ2-1; 13 positions agree with TRBD2. The CDR3 length is 15 residues. V lost 6 bases and J lost 6; bases outside the gene matches: 5. Germline V lookup: CDR1 SEHNR, CDR2 FQNEAQ (reference sequence). The CDR3 is CASSSTSGRFNEQFF. The CDR3 nucleotides read TGTGCCAGCAGTTCGACTAGCGGGAGGTTCAATGAGCAGTTCTTC.

The CDR3 nucleotides read TGTGCCAGTAGTATAGGGCGGGGGGGCACCGGGGAGCTGTTTTTT. Its protein product is CASSIGRGGTGELFF. The chain recombines TRBV19 with TRBJ2-2; 9 nucleotides match TRBD2. Per the germline V gene, CDR1 is LNHDA and CDR2 is SQIVND (reference sequence). V was pared by 1 base and J by 4 bases, with 1 base of the junction left unmatched. The CDR3 extends over 15 amino acids. Filled out from reference TRBV19 and TRBJ2-2, the complete variable domain reads DGGITQSPKYLFRKEGQNVTLSCEQNLNHDAMYWYRQDPGQGLRLIYYSQIVNDFQKGDIAEGYSVSREKKESFPLTVTSAQKNPTAFYLCASSIGRGGTGELFFGEGSRLTVL.